The TCR beta chain under discussion was sequenced for a study of blood T cell repertoires in COVID-19. Looking at the study overall: Acute and convalescent COVID-19 specimens originated in the United States, Italy and Spain. From T cells, B-cell-depleted T cells, or PBMCs came the material, which was cDNA or gDNA.

CDR3 length equals 14 residues. The trim removed 6 bases at V and 0 bases at J, leaving 5 bases unmatched. The germline gives CDR1 SGHRS, CDR2 YFSETQ. Per the authors' pipeline: Reference gene primer amplification in the assay estimated nucleated cell counts. Assay used: immunoSEQ multiplex PCR; TCRdb lists only in-frame clones, some missing. That table furnishes V, J and clone size, whereas the DNA furnished D and trimming. Here the sample spans 200,000 to 300,000 clones, around 90% being singletons. Sequencing was performed on peripheral blood. This TCR came from a man aged 60-69 years who had recovered from COVID-19. The J gene is TRBJ2-7, the V gene TRBV5-1; 8 nucleotides align to TRBD1. The CDR3 here is CASKGQGSSYEQYF. The CDR3 DNA reads as TGCGCCAGCAAAGGACAGGGCAGCTCCTACGAGCAGTACTTC.